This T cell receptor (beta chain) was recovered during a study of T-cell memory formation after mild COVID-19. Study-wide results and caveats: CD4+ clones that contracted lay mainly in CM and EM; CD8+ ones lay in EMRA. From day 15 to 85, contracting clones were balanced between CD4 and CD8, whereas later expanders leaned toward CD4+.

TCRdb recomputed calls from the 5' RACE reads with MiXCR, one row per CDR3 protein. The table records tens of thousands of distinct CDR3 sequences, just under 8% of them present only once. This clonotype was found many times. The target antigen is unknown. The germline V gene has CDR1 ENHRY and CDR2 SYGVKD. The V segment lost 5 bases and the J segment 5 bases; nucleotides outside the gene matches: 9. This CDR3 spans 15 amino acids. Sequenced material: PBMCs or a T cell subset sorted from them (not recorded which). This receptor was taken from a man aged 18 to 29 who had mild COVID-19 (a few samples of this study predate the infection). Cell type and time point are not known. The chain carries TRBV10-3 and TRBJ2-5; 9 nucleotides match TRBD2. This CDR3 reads CAISLLAGVYETQYF. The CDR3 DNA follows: TGTGCCATCAGTCTCTTAGCGGGGGTTTACGAGACCCAGTACTTC.